These T cell receptor beta chains were read from a single sample in a study of shared clonotypes between healthy human individuals. The data were produced by immunoSEQ multiplex PCR, yet TCRdb's version contains in-frame clones alone and is incomplete. The profile covers about 2,100,000 clones, with about 93% appearing a single time and more than 1.5% taken by the ten largest. Material for sequencing was naive CD8+ T cells from PBMCs. The receptor set was obtained from a man younger than 30 in good health. Some clones in this sample may be carry-over from other donors' samples. The CDR3 runs from the conserved cysteine through the conserved F or W. The D gene is left open where the match is weak. Size values are once, few and many counts, or a class for expanded clones, and some rows have none.

>once|TRBD2|TRBV14|TRBJ2-7
TGTGCCAGCAGCCGAGCGGGAGGTTACGAGCAGTACTTC
CASSRAGGYEQYF
>.|.|TRBV28|TRBJ2-3
TGTGCCAGCAGTTTAATCCAGGCCACAGATACGCAGTATTTT
CASSLIQATDTQYF
>once|.|TRBV27|TRBJ2-7
TGTGCCAGCAGTTTTGGGAGTGGATACGAGCAGTACTTC
CASSFGSGYEQYF
>.|.|TRBV9|TRBJ2-3
TGTGCCAGCAGCGCCCGGGATTCCACAGATACGCAGTATTTT
CASSARDSTDTQYF
>once|.|TRBV7-2|TRBJ1-3
TGTGCCAGCAGTGATCCCAGGGAGTCTACCTCTGGAAACACCATATATTTT
CASSDPRESTSGNTIYF
>.|.|TRBV9|TRBJ1-1
TGTGCCAGCAGCCCCTTGGATTGGACTGAAGCTTTCTTT
CASSPLDWTEAFF
>.|TRBD2|TRBV28|TRBJ2-3
TGTGCCAGCAGTCCTCTACTAGCGCCGAGAACAGATACGCAGTATTTT
CASSPLLAPRTDTQYF
>.|TRBD1|TRBV10-1|TRBJ1-2
TGCGCCGGCCCGTACAGGGGGCTCCGTGGCTACACCTTC
CAGPYRGLRGYTF
>few|TRBD1|TRBV11-2|TRBJ2-5
TGTGCCAGCAGCGCCCGTGACAGGGGGTGGCAAGAGACCCAGTACTTC
CASSARDRGWQETQYF
>.|TRBD2|TRBV14|TRBJ2-1
TGTGCCAGCAGCCAATGGACTAGCGGGAGTTCCGATGAGCAGTTCTTC
CASSQWTSGSSDEQFF
>.|TRBD1|TRBV7-6|TRBJ2-7
TGTGCCAGCAGCATAGGACAGGGAAGCTCCTACGAGCAGTACTTC
CASSIGQGSSYEQYF
>.|TRBD2|TRBV27|TRBJ2-3
TGTGCCAGCCGAGGGACTAGCGGTAACACAGATACGCAGTATTTT
CASRGTSGNTDTQYF
>.|.|TRBV7-2|TRBJ1-1
TGTGCCAGCAGCTTAGCCTATTGGGGGGACGGCACTGAAGCTTTCTTT
CASSLAYWGDGTEAFF
>.|TRBD1|TRBV7-6|TRBJ2-7
TGTGCCAGCAGCTCTTCGACAGGGATAGGTTACGAGCAGTACTTC
CASSSSTGIGYEQYF
>.|.|TRBV21-1|TRBJ2-6
TGTGCCAGCAGCTCCCCCCGAGGGGGGACAGGGATTTCTGGGGCCAACGTCCTGACTTTC
CASSSPRGGTGISGANVLTF
>.|.|TRBV9|TRBJ2-7
TGTGCCAGCAGCGTAGGTGAACGACCCTACGAGCAGTACTTC
CASSVGERPYEQYF
>.|.|TRBV6-5|TRBJ2-7
TGTGCCAGCAGTAGCGGGCAATCCTACGAGCAGTACTTC
CASSSGQSYEQYF
>once|.|TRBV9|TRBJ2-7
TGTGCCAGCAGCGAACAGTCCAAGAGCTACGAGCAGTACTTC
CASSEQSKSYEQYF
>.|TRBD2|TRBV27|TRBJ2-1
TGTGCCAGCACCCTGGGGCTAGCGGGAGGCGCCTACAATGAGCAGTTCTTC
CASTLGLAGGAYNEQFF
>.|.|TRBV28|TRBJ2-5
TGTGCCAGCAGTTTCGGCGGATTGCAAGAGACCCAGTACTTC
CASSFGGLQETQYF
>.|TRBD2|TRBV5-6|TRBJ2-7
TGTGCCAGCAGCTTGGGTGGCGGGAGCCACGAGCAGTACTTC
CASSLGGGSHEQYF
>once|TRBD1|TRBV5-6|TRBJ2-1
TGTGCCAGCAGCTCCGGACAGGGTTCAACAAGGGGTGAGCAGTTCTTC
CASSSGQGSTRGEQFF
>few|.|TRBV7-3|TRBJ1-1
TGTGCCAGCAGCTTGGTGAGACAGACGAACACTGAAGCTTTCTTT
CASSLVRQTNTEAFF
>few|.|TRBV27|TRBJ1-5
TGTGCCAGCAGTTTATCGGCTTATAGCAATCAGCCCCAGCATTTT
CASSLSAYSNQPQHF
>.|.|TRBV6-5|TRBJ2-5
TGTGCCAGCAGTCCCGTAACCGAACTAGGGGAGACCCAGTACTTC
CASSPVTELGETQYF
>.|TRBD2|TRBV7-6|TRBJ2-1
TGTGCCAGCAGCTTACTCCGCCTGGCTAGCGGGAGGGCCCTCCACTACAATGAGCAGTTCTTC
CASSLLRLASGRALHYNEQFF
>.|.|TRBV30|TRBJ2-3
TGTGCCTGGAGCGGCCTCCAGCTAGGAGATACGCAGTATTTT
CAWSGLQLGDTQYF
>.|.|TRBV5-1|TRBJ2-1
TGCGCCAGCAGCTTGGCCGGCCAATTTGGTCACAATGAGCAGTTCTTC
CASSLAGQFGHNEQFF
>.|TRBD1|TRBV9|TRBJ2-1
TGTGCCAGCAGCGGAGGGGGCGGACCTTACAATGAGCAGTTCTTC
CASSGGGGPYNEQFF
>.|.|TRBV27|TRBJ2-2
TGTGCCAGCAGTCCCCTATCCGGGGAGCTGTTTTTT
CASSPLSGELFF
>.|TRBD2|TRBV28|TRBJ2-1
TGTGCCAGCAGTCCCTTTGGGGGAGGGCTCCACAATGAGCAGTTCTTC
CASSPFGGGLHNEQFF
>.|.|TRBV7-9|TRBJ1-2
TGTGCCAGCAGCCAAGGGGCTGGATACGGCTACACCTTC
CASSQGAGYGYTF
>.|.|TRBV28|TRBJ2-5
TGTGCCAGCAGTTTAGGCAGGGGAGAGACCCAGTACTTC
CASSLGRGETQYF
>.|TRBD2|TRBV9|TRBJ2-3
TGTGCCAGCAGCGCGACTAGCGGGAAGACAGATACGCAGTATTTT
CASSATSGKTDTQYF
>.|.|TRBV4-3|TRBJ2-1
TGCGCCAGCAGCCCGCGCCTCGACGGGTCCTCCTACAATGAGCAGTTCTTC
CASSPRLDGSSYNEQFF
>once|.|TRBV9|TRBJ2-7
TGTGCCAGCAGCGTAGCTCTGGGGTTAGGGTCCTACGAGCAGTACTTC
CASSVALGLGSYEQYF
>.|.|TRBV23-1|TRBJ2-7
TGCGCCAGGAGAAGGGGATACGAGCAGTACTTC
CARRRGYEQYF
>once|.|TRBV7-2|TRBJ2-5
TGTGCCAGCAGCTTAGAAGTATGGGACACTATACAAGAGACCCAGTACTTC
CASSLEVWDTIQETQYF
>.|.|TRBV28|TRBJ2-5
TGTGCCAGCAGTCGCTTTGATCTAGACCTACAAGAGACCCAGTACTTC
CASSRFDLDLQETQYF
>.|TRBD1|TRBV28|TRBJ2-7
TGTGCCAGCAGTTCCCTTGGGACAGGGGAGGCCTACGAGCAGTACTTC
CASSSLGTGEAYEQYF
>.|.|TRBV21-1|TRBJ2-2
TGTGCCAGCAGCAAGGGGTGGGAGCTGTTTTTT
CASSKGWELFF
>.|TRBD1|TRBV27|TRBJ2-1
TGTGCCAGCTATAGCCTGACAGGGGAGCTAAATGAGCAGTTCTTC
CASYSLTGELNEQFF
>.|TRBD1|TRBV30|TRBJ2-7
TGTGCCTGGAGTGCCGGGACAGCGAGGCTTACCTACGAGCAGTACTTC
CAWSAGTARLTYEQYF
>.|.|TRBV30|TRBJ2-1
TGTGCCTGGAGCCTAGGGACTCGAGGAGATGAGCAGTTCTTC
CAWSLGTRGDEQFF
>.|TRBD1|TRBV7-6|TRBJ1-1
TGTGCCAGCAGCGAGCGGACAGGGGTAATGAACACTGAAGCTTTCTTT
CASSERTGVMNTEAFF
>.|.|TRBV5-4|TRBJ2-4
TGTGCCAGCAGCACAGGGCCTTTGGGCATTCAGTACTTC
CASSTGPLGIQYF
>.|TRBD1|TRBV19|TRBJ2-2
TGTGCCAGCAAAGGACAGGGCCTAGCTGGGGAGCTGTTTTTT
CASKGQGLAGELFF
>.|.|TRBV4-3|TRBJ1-6
TGCGCCAGCAGCCAAGATCGGGATTCACCCCTCCACTTT
CASSQDRDSPLHF
>.|TRBD2|TRBV7-9|TRBJ2-2
TGTGCCAGCAGCTTAGGGACTAGCCCCGGGGAGCTGTTTTTT
CASSLGTSPGELFF
>.|TRBD2|TRBV5-5|TRBJ2-7
TGTGCCAGCAGCTTGGAACTAGCGGTCCTCGACGAGCAGTACTTC
CASSLELAVLDEQYF
>once|.|TRBV7-7|TRBJ2-7
TGTGCCAGCAGCCCCAGCTTAGCACCCCCCTACGAGCAGTACTTC
CASSPSLAPPYEQYF
>.|TRBD2|TRBV6-6|TRBJ2-5
TGTGCCAGCAGTTACCTGCTAGCGGGAGGAAGGGAGACCCAGTACTTC
CASSYLLAGGRETQYF
>.|.|TRBV29-1|TRBJ2-7
TGCAGCGTTGAAACCGGGCCCCAGGAGCAGTACTTC
CSVETGPQEQYF
>.|.|TRBV5-6|TRBJ2-7
TGTGCCAGCAGCACACAGGGTCTGGGGGAGCAGTACTTC
CASSTQGLGEQYF
>once|.|TRBV14|TRBJ1-2
TGTGCCAGCAGCCCGAGGGGTGTCTATGGCTACACCTTC
CASSPRGVYGYTF